This record looks at one T cell receptor beta chain sequence and its context. Its target antigen remains unknown. No much larger clonotype is one base removed from it; base qualities were not supplied. The library was prepared using the immunoSEQ multiplex PCR assay. Rearranged TCR beta chain sequences were amplified with the hsTCRB Kit following the manufacturer's protocol. TCRB libraries were sequenced on an Illumina MiSeq. The paper's processing steps were these. The kit vendor's proprietary platform handled demultiplexing, trimming and gene mapping. This is the immuneACCESS table as TCRdb keeps it, with only in-frame sequences that have V and J called. A part of the clones is gone; compared with another copy, unresolved V genes explain less than half, and the rest is unexplained. That table gives V, J and clone size, and the DNA gave D and trimming. The sample data list tens of thousands of clones, and 85% of these were observed just once. Jointly, the top ten make up approximately 2.1% of the sample.

This entry comes from a study of a mutant IDH1 vaccine in newly diagnosed glioma (dated by TCRdb to about 2021). For the wider study: Patients received eight vaccinations in weeks 1, 3, 5, 7, 11, 15, 19 and 23, corresponding to visits V03 through V10. Longitudinal TCRB deep sequencing was done for about two dozen treated patients, wherever samples were available for exploratory analyses. Before enrollment, most patients had been given radiochemotherapy with temozolomide as standard therapy, while the rest had received either radiotherapy alone or temozolomide alone. Vaccination started 4-6 weeks after radiotherapy alone, or was given together with temozolomide cycles in the groups whose treatment included chemotherapy. Peripheral blood samples were drawn at six visits, namely V03 (baseline), V05, V07, V10, V12 and V13. The 30 to 40 treated patients were approximately 60% male and roughly 38% female, with a mean age of around 40 years. Overall study outcomes, separate from this receptor: Pseudoprogression seemed to be unrelated to changes in the top peripheral T cell clonotypes found by TCRB sequencing. PBMC samples for TCRB deep sequencing were selected based on availability. Across multiple MHC alleles, vaccine-induced immune responses were seen in 85% to 95% of patients. The authors stated that sample limitations prevented analyses of patient blood samples from being reproduced.

Taken with the paper, the label for time point translates to: week 23, last vaccination. Every vaccine dose consisted of 300 ug of a 20-mer mutant IDH1 peptide in Montanide, administered subcutaneously together with topical imiquimod. All donors had newly diagnosed IDH1-mutant astrocytomas of WHO grade 3 or 4 that showed loss of nuclear ATRX. The samples were drawn from NOA16, a multicentre, single-arm, open-label phase I trial in Germany that tested a mutant IDH1 peptide vaccine in humans for the first time. Genomic DNA for TCRB sequencing was extracted from EDTA blood using the DNeasy Blood and Tissue Kit. Reading the germline V gene (reference sequence) gives CDR1 GTSNPN and CDR2 SVGIG. V was cut back by 0 bases and J by 5 bases, leaving a gap of 17 bases between them. Spanning cysteine to phenylalanine, the CDR3 consists of 15 amino acids. Solely the CDR3 DNA is kept, with 45 bases framed from the first base.

The V and J segments used are TRBV30 and TRBJ2-7; TRBD1 might be the D gene, on 5 matching bases. The source was PBMCs, collected from a glioma patient whose treatment included an IDH1 peptide vaccine. This TCR was sampled from a man aged 25 to 40 with glioma. Some clones in this sample may be carry-over from other donors' samples. The bases read TGTGCCTGGAGTGTGACCGGTGCCAGGGCCAACGAGCAGTACTTC. Its protein is CAWSVTGARANEQYF.